This is a list of T cell receptor beta chains from one sample in a study of blood T cell repertoires in COVID-19. Assay used: immunoSEQ multiplex PCR; TCRdb lists only in-frame clones, some missing. Of approximately 380,000 clones in the sample, about 85% were seen once. The specimen sequenced was peripheral blood. These receptors were obtained from a woman under 30 with acute or convalescent COVID-19. Both conserved end residues are part of each CDR3. D genes are given only for firm matches. For some rows the clone size is stated as once, few or many, or as a class when expanded; others skip it.

V	D	size	J	CDR3	DNA
TRBV6-5	TRBD1	NA	TRBJ1-2	CASSYGSTGGHYGYTF	TGTGCCAGCAGTTACGGATCGACAGGGGGCCATTATGGCTACACCTTC
TRBV9	NA	NA	TRBJ2-7	CASSVGGGDYEQYF	TGTGCCAGCAGCGTAGGAGGGGGGGACTACGAGCAGTACTTC
TRBV29-1	NA	NA	TRBJ2-2	CSVQVRANTGELFF	TGCAGCGTTCAAGTTCGGGCGAACACCGGGGAGCTGTTTTTT
TRBV2	TRBD2	NA	TRBJ2-7	CASSSLRSGSYEQYF	TGTGCCAGCAGTTCATTAAGGAGCGGGAGTTACGAGCAGTACTTC
TRBV6-6	TRBD2	NA	TRBJ2-3	CASSGLAPITDTQYF	TGTGCCAGCAGCGGACTAGCGCCTATAACAGATACGCAGTATTTT
TRBV27	NA	NA	TRBJ2-7	CASSLGGIYEQYF	TGTGCCAGCAGTTTAGGGGGGATCTACGAGCAGTACTTC
TRBV2	TRBD1	few	TRBJ1-4	CASGTGIEKLFF	TGTGCCAGCGGGACAGGGATAGAAAAACTGTTTTTT
TRBV19	TRBD1	NA	TRBJ1-2	CASSIVLGTDYGYTF	TGTGCCAGTAGTATAGTATTAGGGACAGACTATGGCTACACCTTC
TRBV5-1	NA	NA	TRBJ1-1	CASSLGAADGEAFF	TGCGCCAGCAGCTTAGGGGCGGCAGACGGTGAAGCTTTCTTT
TRBV2	NA	NA	TRBJ2-7	CASKRDISYEQYF	TGTGCCAGCAAGCGGGACATTTCCTACGAGCAGTACTTC
TRBV6-5	TRBD2	NA	TRBJ2-7	CASSYGTSGDSYEQYF	TGTGCCAGCAGTTACGGGACTAGCGGGGACTCCTACGAGCAGTACTTC
TRBV7-2	TRBD1	NA	TRBJ1-6	CASSLLGTGHSPLHF	TGTGCCAGCAGCTTATTAGGGACAGGACATTCACCCCTCCACTTT
TRBV9	TRBD1	NA	TRBJ1-1	CASSDNRGVTEAFF	TGTGCCAGCAGCGACAACAGGGGGGTCACTGAAGCTTTCTTT
TRBV7-9	TRBD2	NA	TRBJ2-3	CASSLGGATDTQYF	TGTGCCAGCAGCTTGGGAGGGGCCACAGATACGCAGTATTTT
TRBV5-3	TRBD2	NA	TRBJ2-2	CARAGVGGELFF	TGTGCCAGAGCGGGAGTGGGCGGGGAGCTGTTTTTT
TRBV11-2	NA	NA	TRBJ2-3	CASSLYRDTQYF	TGTGCCAGCAGCTTATACAGGGATACGCAGTATTTT
TRBV3-1/TRBV3-2	NA	NA	TRBJ2-4	CASSQEPVEAKNIQYF	TGTGCCAGCAGCCAAGAGCCGGTCGAAGCCAAAAACATTCAGTACTTC
TRBV28	NA	once	TRBJ1-1	CASIGAVAFF	TGTGCCAGCATAGGGGCTGTAGCTTTCTTT
TRBV6-1	NA	few	TRBJ1-6	CASSDGRGSYNSPLHF	TGTGCCAGCAGTGACGGTAGGGGCTCCTATAATTCACCCCTCCACTTT
TRBV18	NA	NA	TRBJ2-5	CASSPPNQETQYF	TGTGCCAGCTCACCCCCCAATCAAGAGACCCAGTACTTC
TRBV4-1	TRBD1	once	TRBJ2-7	CASSEGQGTYEQYF	TGCGCCAGCAGCGAGGGACAGGGGACTTACGAGCAGTACTTC
TRBV9	TRBD2	NA	TRBJ2-3	CASTRGGRGGGTDTQYF	TGTGCCAGCACCCGGGGGGGGCGGGGAGGTGGCACAGATACGCAGTATTTT
TRBV5-1	NA	NA	TRBJ2-1	CASTLNRGLTTDNEQFF	TGCGCCAGCACCTTGAACCGGGGACTCACTACCGACAATGAGCAGTTCTTC
TRBV12-5	TRBD1	once	TRBJ1-4	CASGLGFGRGDEKLFF	TGTGCTAGTGGTTTGGGCTTCGGCAGGGGGGATGAAAAACTGTTTTTT
TRBV19	TRBD2	NA	TRBJ2-5	CASSIGAGGLLETQYF	TGTGCCAGTAGTATTGGGGCGGGAGGGCTGTTAGAGACCCAGTACTTC
TRBV11-2	TRBD1	NA	TRBJ1-6	CASRAGQGTIPPLHF	TGTGCCAGTAGAGCGGGACAGGGGACCATCCCACCCCTCCACTTT
TRBV6-2/TRBV6-3	TRBD2	NA	TRBJ2-3	CASSIGLATSTDTQYF	TGTGCCAGCAGCATCGGACTAGCGACGAGCACAGATACGCAGTATTTT
TRBV7-9	NA	NA	TRBJ1-3	CASRPGMGGNTIYF	TGTGCCAGCAGGCCGGGTATGGGTGGAAACACCATATATTTT
TRBV2	NA	NA	TRBJ2-7	CASSVNGGYEQYF	TGTGCCAGCAGTGTTAACGGGGGCTACGAGCAGTACTTC
TRBV6-4	TRBD1	NA	TRBJ1-2	CASSRQGYGYTF	TGTGCCAGCAGCCGACAGGGGTATGGCTACACCTTC
TRBV6-2/TRBV6-3	NA	NA	TRBJ2-7	CASNPRGYEQYF	TGTGCCAGCAACCCTCGGGGCTACGAGCAGTACTTC
TRBV5-1	TRBD1	few	TRBJ2-7	CASSYMPGQAYEQYF	TGCGCCAGCAGTTACATGCCGGGACAGGCCTACGAGCAGTACTTC
TRBV11-2	NA	NA	TRBJ1-2	CASSPDRGYGYTF	TGTGCCAGCAGCCCAGATCGGGGCTATGGCTACACCTTC
TRBV7-3	TRBD1	NA	TRBJ2-3	CASSRTGGDTQYF	TGTGCCAGCAGCCGAACAGGGGGAGATACGCAGTATTTT
TRBV3-1/TRBV3-2	TRBD1	NA	TRBJ2-1	CASGQGSYNEQFF	TGTGCCAGTGGACAGGGATCCTACAATGAGCAGTTCTTC
TRBV25-1	TRBD2	NA	TRBJ2-5	CASSEGLGGTQYF	TGTGCCAGCAGTGAGGGACTAGGAGGGACCCAGTACTTC
TRBV24-1	TRBD1	NA	TRBJ1-1	CATSDGDRTLNTEAFF	TGTGCCACCTCGGATGGGGACAGGACCCTGAACACTGAAGCTTTCTTT
TRBV6-5	NA	NA	TRBJ1-2	CASSPTESYGYTF	TGTGCCAGCAGCCCGACAGAGAGCTATGGCTACACCTTC
TRBV24-1	NA	NA	TRBJ2-2	CATSGVNGELFF	TGTGCCACCAGTGGAGTGAACGGGGAGCTGTTTTTT
TRBV14	NA	NA	TRBJ2-3	CASSQDPFPSTDTQYF	TGTGCCAGCAGCCAAGATCCCTTTCCTAGCACAGATACGCAGTATTTT
TRBV6-1	NA	NA	TRBJ2-5	CASSEWGVTETQYF	TGTGCCAGCAGTGAATGGGGGGTAACGGAGACCCAGTACTTC